This entry is about one T cell receptor (beta chain). What it binds is not known. The data were obtained in a study of cytomegalovirus exposure and HLA in healthy donors. Overall study context: Inside one of the first data releases sat roughly 80 million unique TCRs taken from HLA-typed donors.

Donors were nominally healthy when sampled, though unrecorded immune exposures were likely. General observations from the study: Some V segments, including TRBV6-2 and TRBV6-3, were excluded as indistinguishable. Usually a TCR sequence was rare, but some public TCRs were found in many donors.

Primers included in the PCR were 60 Vbeta and 13 Jbeta primers. Generated by immunoSEQ multiplex PCR, the TCRdb table keeps only in-frame clones and is missing some. Of 95,000 to 150,000 clones in the sample, 73% are singletons; the top ten hold less than 5%. The ends lost 5 bases at V and 8 bases at J; junction bases unmatched: 14. CDR1 and CDR2 (germline): SEHNR, FQNEAQ (reference sequence). CDR3 size: 15 residues. V gene TRBV7-9 combines with J gene TRBJ1-2, with 7 bases aligning to TRBD1. The receptor comes from a man aged 55 to 70 in good health and CMV-seropositive. Material for sequencing was PBMCs. CDR3: CASSRLLSGGVGYTF. The CDR3 bases are TGTGCCAGCAGCCGCCTATTATCAGGGGGAGTAGGCTACACCTTC.